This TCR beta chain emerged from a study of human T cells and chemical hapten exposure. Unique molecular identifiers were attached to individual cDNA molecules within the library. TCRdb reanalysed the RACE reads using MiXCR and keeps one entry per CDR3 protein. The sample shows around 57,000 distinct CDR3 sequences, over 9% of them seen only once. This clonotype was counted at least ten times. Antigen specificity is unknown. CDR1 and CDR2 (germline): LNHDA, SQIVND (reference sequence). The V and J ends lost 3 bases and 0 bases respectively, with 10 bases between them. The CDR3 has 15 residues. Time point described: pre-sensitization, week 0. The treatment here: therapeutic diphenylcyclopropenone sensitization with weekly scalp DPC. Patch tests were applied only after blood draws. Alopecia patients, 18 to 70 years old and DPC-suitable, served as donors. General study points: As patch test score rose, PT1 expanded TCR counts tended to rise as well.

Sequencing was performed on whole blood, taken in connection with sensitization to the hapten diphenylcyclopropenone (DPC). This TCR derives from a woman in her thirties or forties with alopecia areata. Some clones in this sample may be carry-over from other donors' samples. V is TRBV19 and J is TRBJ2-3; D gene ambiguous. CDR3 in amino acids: CASSILSPSTDTQYF. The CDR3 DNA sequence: TGTGCCAGTAGTATTCTGTCCCCTAGCACAGATACGCAGTATTTT.